The subject of this entry is one T cell receptor (beta chain). No cognate antigen has been identified for it. Base qualities are missing; no much larger clone stands one base away. The data derive from a study of cytomegalovirus exposure and HLA in healthy donors (dated by TCRdb to about 2017). Looking at the study overall: According to an earlier analysis of 587 of the donors, about 170 million T cells yielded 117 million unique TCR beta sequences and approximately 300 Gb of sequence data. Typing coverage differed by locus: A, B, C, DRB1 and DQB1 were typed in roughly 620-640 donors, DQA1 in 522, DPA1 in roughly 590, and DPB1 in just under 490. All discovery cohort repertoires had been generated on a single sequencing platform. The study combined high-throughput TCR immunosequencing, statistical association of individual TCRs with disease status, and machine learning to predict cytomegalovirus infection status. An earlier analysis of more than 450 of the donors used high-throughput TCR beta sequencing to judge whether each TCR beta V gene segment behaved as functional or pseudogenic. Genome-wide SNP genotypes for about three fifths of the 666 donors were used in a later genetic analysis, which treated that subset as a discovery cohort. An early release covering about 600 HLA-typed donors comprised approximately 300 gigabases of sequencing data and around 80 million unique TCR sequences. In addition to the first cohort of around 670 subjects, a separate validation cohort of about 120 different subjects was used. The study aimed to test whether signatures of past pathogen exposure could be identified by cataloging public T cell receptors. HLA typing included class I and class II loci at four-digit resolution. Rather than drawing on any new phenotypic data, the later analysis identified candidate immune exposures from TCR beta sequences and the way those sequences occurred across donors. The study used immunosequencing to profile the T cell repertoires of about 670 subjects and linked those repertoires to cytomegalovirus serostatus. Donor age, sex, ethnicity and CMV serostatus were collected together with the repertoire data. Of the roughly 400 genotyped donors, approximately 83% fell in the genetic ancestry cluster associated with self-reported Caucasian donors. On average, 235,054 unique TCR beta nucleotide sequences were sequenced per donor among 350 to 400 genotyped donors of the cohort, with roughly 18% of those sequences being non-productive. Several DR-DQ haplotypes were handled as single units for association and clustering, since linkage in the cohort was strong. A later analysis re-analyzed previously published TCR beta repertoires from 666 donors and added high-resolution HLA genotyping to study TCR occurrence patterns. The paper as a whole reports these results and caveats: The sequencing pipeline was judged likely to have produced a cluster of highly shared sequence variants as a technical artifact. About 17 rarely observed V segments, including chromosome 9 orphons, were excluded from the earlier analysis of a few hundred of the donors because counts were too low. A later analysis associated 15,000 to 20,000 TCR beta sequences with specific HLA alleles at a false discovery rate of 0.05. In both the original and validation cohorts, the classifier was reported to diagnose cytomegalovirus status with high specificity and sensitivity. In this cohort, only TCR beta chains were sequenced, and detectable features were limited by the absence of alpha or paired-chain data. Immune exposure information for the cohort was limited to CMV serostatus. A later analysis found that TCR association rates varied across HLA loci, with DRB1 alleles showing the most associated TCRs and HLA-C alleles the fewest. When HLA alleles, especially DR and DQ, strongly co-occurred, TCR associations were difficult to assign to individual alleles. HLA typing was unavailable for some donors at each locus, so association tests used only the typed subset. Because the 87-base-pair reads could not distinguish some IMGT-functional V segments, including TRBV6-2 and TRBV6-3, those segments were excluded. A further reported finding was that TCR beta sequences accurately predicted the HLA-A and HLA-B alleles for most subjects in the first cohort. A total of fewer than 200 TCR beta chains were listed by the study as associated with cytomegalovirus. Across donors, most TCR sequences were observed very rarely, whereas some public TCRs were present in many individuals. In vitro tests confirmed that three of the cytomegalovirus-associated TCR beta chains recognize cytomegalovirus antigens. An earlier analysis of approximately 530 of the donors showed that most TCR beta V segments appeared in productive rearrangements either about 87% or about 30% of the time, which broadly matched IMGT annotations. In a later analysis, HLA-associated TCR beta chains were found to be more clonally expanded and to have lower generation probabilities than equally common non-associated chains. Most CMV-associated TCR beta chains appeared to be HLA-restricted in a later analysis, and the HLA associations seemed to be driven largely by CMV exposure. Roughly uniform sequencing depth across donors was assumed in presence/absence analyses, although this assumption may not hold. In a later genetic analysis, a missense DCLRE1C variant was associated with V-gene and J-gene trimming of TCR beta chains, and the association was replicated in an independent cohort. According to a later analysis, parvovirus B19, influenza, CMV and Epstein-Barr virus appeared linked to several top co-occurrence clusters. Correlated functional status among segregating V segments might reflect linkage disequilibrium, but an unknown experimental factor could not be ruled out. In a later genetic analysis, fewer N-insertions in productive TCRs were reported among donors in an Asian-associated ancestry cluster than the roughly 700-donor mean. According to the authors, the approach could potentially be generalized to other disease states and immunological phenotypes.

The cohort was made up of around 720 healthy bone marrow donors. At the time of sampling, every cohort member was nominally healthy, though immune exposures that went unrecorded were likely present. The donor was CMV seropositive and was included in the group of 250 to 300 seropositive cohort members. A peripheral blood sample was provided by each donor, and peripheral blood mononuclear cells were used for TCR beta sequencing. The Qiagen DNeasy Blood Extraction Kit was used to extract genomic DNA from the blood cell samples. The library was made by the immunoSEQ multiplex PCR assay. A mixture of 60 forward primers for TCR Vbeta segments and 13 reverse primers for TCR Jbeta segments was used in the multiplex PCR. Amplification of the CDR3 region of rearranged TCR beta genes was performed with a multiplex PCR assay on genomic DNA. Amplified TCR beta libraries were sequenced as 87-base-pair reads on the Illumina HiSeq System. Turning to the authors' computational methods: A later analysis counted about 80 million unique TCR beta chains across the roughly 700 repertoires, and roughly 11 million of these chains were shared by at least two donors. Raw reads were error-corrected and collapsed into unique sequences with a nearest-neighbor algorithm that merged closely related sequences to remove PCR and sequencing errors. CDR3 sequences were aligned to IMGT reference sequences to assign V, D and J gene segments. For a sequence to be retained, a match of at least six nucleotides to both a V gene segment and a J gene segment was required. Rearrangements were classified as productive when the CDR3 lacked stop codons and remained in frame with V and J, and all other rearrangements were classified as non-productive. Following IMGT convention, CDR3 was defined as the stretch from the second conserved V-encoded cysteine up to the conserved J-encoded phenylalanine. The earlier analysis of 450 to 750 of the donors excluded any sequence lacking an unambiguous match to a single V gene segment. In an earlier analysis of approximately 610 of the donors, V segments were called functional above 56.7% productive rearrangements and were called segregating when the between-donor standard deviation exceeded 5%. A statistical classification framework was developed to diagnose cytomegalovirus status using the catalog of TCR beta chain sequences. In a later analysis, V and J genes were assigned by comparing TCR nucleotide sequences against IMGT/GENE-DB human TR gene sequences. Using the TCRdist pipeline, a later analysis assigned CDR3 sequences along with most-parsimonious VDJ recombination scenarios. A later analysis defined each TCR beta chain by its CDR3 amino acid sequence plus V-gene family, and excluded reads lacking a unique V-gene family. A later analysis removed 592 highly shared, low-generation-probability nucleotide sequences to deal with suspected cross-contamination and a sequencing artifact. In a later analysis, a clonal expansion index was calculated for each public chain from normalized within-repertoire ranks of inferred template counts. In a later analysis, generation probabilities were computed using a VDJ recombination model fitted to out-of-frame rearrangements, and the results were checked against IGoR. A later analysis scored TCR-TCR, TCR-HLA and TCR-CMV co-occurrence with hypergeometric tests, applying a repertoire-size bias correction to TCR pairs. In a later analysis, false discovery rates were estimated by permuting HLA or CMV assignments 20 times. In a later analysis, co-occurring TCRs were grouped using DBSCAN, with TCRdist sequence similarity added in when clustering inside HLA-allele-positive subsets. Co-occurrence clustering excluded repertoires with fewer than 30,000 or more than 120,000 public chains, plus five with anomalous nucleotide sharing. The source is immuneACCESS, and TCRdb retained only in-frame sequences with V and J called. Part of the clones is not carried over; for the studies checked, unresolved V genes explain less than half of this, and the remainder is unexplained. The V and J calls and clone size are taken from that table; D and trimming were inferred from the DNA. Across this sample there are about 130,000 clones, with around 70% seen only once. The ten largest clones add up to under 3% of the sample.

Trimming at the junction amounts to 5 bases on V and 8 bases on J, and the germline ends lie 12 bases apart. The CDR3 contains 13 residues, cysteine and phenylalanine counted. Of all the DNA, just the CDR3 is kept, 39 bases in frame from base 1. CDR1 and CDR2 are drawn from the germline V gene: KGHSH, LQKENI. Sequenced material: PBMCs. This sequence originates from a woman aged 55 to 70 in good health and CMV-seropositive. The sequence links TRBV18 to TRBJ1-4; TRBD1 might be the D gene, on 6 matching bases. The sequenced DNA: TGTGCCAGCTCAGATCGGACAGACGAAAAACTGTTTTTT. Translated, this is CASSDRTDEKLFF.